This T cell receptor (beta chain) originates from a study of blood T cell repertoires in COVID-19. In the study overall: Specimens from acute and convalescent COVID-19 originated in the United States, Italy and Spain. T cells, B-cell-depleted T cells, or PBMCs provided the cDNA or gDNA that served as material.

From germline, CDR1 is MNHEY and CDR2 SVGAGI. V was pared by 8 bases and J by 0 bases, with 7 bases of the junction left unmatched. CDR3 length equals 15 residues. Original analysis: Estimated nucleated cell counts came from reference gene primer amplification. Only in-frame clones appear in the TCRdb table, and some are missing; sequencing was by immunoSEQ multiplex PCR. Clone size and V and J calls were adopted from that table, with D and trimming inferred from the DNA. The sample includes some 120,000 clones, approximately 83% of them seen just once. The chain carries TRBV6-5 and TRBJ1-1; 9 bases line up with TRBD1. The receptor's source is a woman in her seventies with acute or convalescent COVID-19. The material sequenced was peripheral blood. The CDR3 sequence is CASANGDRVNTEAFF. CDR3 coding DNA: TGTGCCAGCGCAAACGGGGACAGGGTGAACACTGAAGCTTTCTTT.